The 21 T cell receptor beta chains below all came from one sample that was sequenced in a study of shared clonotypes between healthy human individuals (dated by TCRdb to between 2020 and 2021). CD8 naive samples consisted of CD45RO-negative cells that were positively selected for CCR7, yielding a CD45RA+CCR7+ population without TemRA cells. Libraries were constructed by the immunoSEQ multiplex PCR assay. Sourced from immuneACCESS, this table was stored by TCRdb with only in-frame sequences that have V and J called. A share of the clones is absent; for the studies checked, an unresolved V gene accounts for under half, and the remainder has no known explanation. This sample has about 2 million clones in its table, and about 95% of those were observed once. The top ten hold less than 1.5% of the sample. Material for sequencing was naive CD8+ T cells sorted from blood. Sample cell subset or site, as interpreted from the label and publication: CD45RA+CCR7+. These TCRs come from a man aged 18 to 35 in good health.

This chain joins TRBV9 and TRBJ1-5, with TRBD1 as a possible D gene (6 bases). Germline V lookup: CDR1 SGDLS, CDR2 YYNGEE. The V gene lost 0 bases and the J gene lost 7 bases, with 11 bases spanning the gap. This CDR3 has 14 residues. The CDR3 DNA sequence: TGTGCCAGCAGCGTAGAGGGGGTCGACCAGCCCCAGCATTTT. This translates into CASSVEGVDQPQHF.

This clone occurred once. The J gene is TRBJ2-3, the V gene TRBV29-1, with 11 bases lining up with TRBD1. The V segment lost 5 bases and the J segment 3 bases; nucleotides outside the gene matches: 7. Germline assignment: CDR1 SQVTM and CDR2 ANQGSEA. This CDR3 is built from 15 residues. CDR3 bases: TGCAGCGTTTGGTGGACAGGGGGCATGACAGATACGCAGTATTTT. Translating gives CSVWWTGGMTDTQYF.

The chain couples TRBV7-6 to TRBJ2-7; the D is unclear. The CDR3 extends over 15 amino acids. Germline lookup yields CDR1 SGHVS and CDR2 FNYEAQ. V dropped 1 base and J dropped 4 bases, with 14 bases sitting between them. The CDR3 DNA is TGTGCCAGCAGCTTAGGGGGTAGCTCGGATTACGAGCAGTACTTC. Amino acids: CASSLGGSSDYEQYF.

This chain uses TRBV15 with TRBJ1-3; no definite D call. Deletions cut 8 bases from V and 3 bases from J, with 5 bases between. The CDR3 runs 11 residues. Germline assignment: CDR1 LNHNV and CDR2 YYDKDF (reference sequence). CDR3 residues: CATGGGNTIYF. The CDR3 nucleotides are TGTGCCACCGGCGGTGGAAACACCATATATTTT.

The gene calls are TRBV4-3 and TRBJ2-7; TRBD2 is a possible D gene (5 bases). This CDR3 contains 17 residues. V was clipped by 1 base and J by 1 base, with 17 bases between them. Looked up from germline, CDR1 is LGHNA and CDR2 is YSLEER. CDR3 DNA sequence: TGCGCCAGCAGCCAAGCTTTCGGGGTTCTCTCATCCTACGAGCAGTACTTC. Amino acids: CASSQAFGVLSSYEQYF.

The V and J genes are TRBV7-9 and TRBJ1-1; TRBD1 might be the D (5 bases). Germline V CDR1 and CDR2: SEHNR, FQNEAQ (reference sequence). The CDR3 contains 16 residues. Trimming shortened V by 8 bases and J by 1 base, and 20 bases separated the two germline ends. Here the CDR3 DNA reads TGTGCCAGCTTCGGTCTGGGGGGAGCGGGGAACACTGAAGCTTTCTTT. It yields the protein CASFGLGGAGNTEAFF.

This sequence joins TRBV7-9 and TRBJ2-1; D might be TRBD1 or TRBD2, each matching 5 bases. There are 15 residues in the CDR3. Trimming stripped 6 bases from V and 8 bases from J, with 20 bases between. Germline V CDR1 and CDR2: SEHNR, FQNEAQ (reference sequence). This chain's CDR3 is CASRPWDGARDEQFF. In DNA form, the CDR3 reads TGTGCCAGCAGGCCGTGGGACGGGGCGCGAGATGAGCAGTTCTTC.

V gene TRBV7-9 combines with J gene TRBJ1-2, with 7 positions matching TRBD1. The CDR3 is 14 residues long. Per the germline V gene, CDR1 is SEHNR and CDR2 is FQNEAQ (reference sequence). V lost 5 bases to trimming and J lost 4 bases; unmatched junction nucleotides: 7. For the CDR3, the DNA is TGTGCCAGCAGCATACCGGGACAGAGCTATGGCTACACCTTC. Its translation is CASSIPGQSYGYTF.

Details on this clone: Other DNA sequences in this sample translate to the same CDR3. CDR3 in amino acids: CASSEGGNSYNEQFF. The CDR3 region has the DNA TGTGCCAGCAGCGAAGGCGGGAACTCCTACAATGAGCAGTTCTTC. This chain uses TRBV9 with TRBJ2-1, with a possible D match to TRBD2 (6 bases). Germline V lookup: CDR1 SGDLS, CDR2 YYNGEE. The CDR3 totals 15 residues. V was shortened by 3 bases and J by 0 bases, with 10 bases between the two germline ends.

The rearrangement joins TRBV4-1 to TRBJ2-7; 9 bases match TRBD2. The germline V gene has CDR1 MGHRA and CDR2 YSYEKL. The CDR3 length is 16 residues. V dropped 6 bases and J dropped 4; count of bases not matched to a gene: 13. In nucleotides, the CDR3 is TGCGCCAGCAGTACTTTGGAGGGGACTAGCAAGTACGAGCAGTACTTC. Protein sequence: CASSTLEGTSKYEQYF.

The J gene is TRBJ2-3, the V gene TRBV9; 7 bases align to TRBD1. There are 16 residues in the CDR3. Germline V gene sequence: CDR1 SGDLS, CDR2 YYNGEE. Trimming at V came to 0 bases and at J to 0 bases, leaving 4 bases not matched to a gene. CDR3 DNA: TGTGCCAGCAGCGTAGCAGGGGGACCCAGCACAGATACGCAGTATTTT. Amino acid sequence: CASSVAGGPSTDTQYF.

The genes are TRBV2 and TRBJ2-2; a possible D gene is TRBD2 (5 bases). Germline CDR1 reads SNHLY; CDR2 reads FYNNEI. This CDR3 spans 14 amino acids. V was clipped by 8 bases and J by 3 bases, with 13 bases between them. The CDR3 region has the DNA TGTGCCAGCCAAGGACTGATGGACACCGGGGAGCTGTTTTTT. Amino acid sequence: CASQGLMDTGELFF.

The V gene is TRBV4-1, the J gene TRBJ2-1, with TRBD1 matching over 7 bases. Germline V gene lookup returns CDR1 MGHRA and CDR2 YSYEKL. CDR3 size: 15 residues. Losses at the gene ends were 0 bases for V and 7 bases for J; bases not matched to a gene: 6. DNA for the CDR3: TGCGCCAGCAGCCAAGATGAGGGGGCTTATAATGAGCAGTTCTTC. It yields the protein CASSQDEGAYNEQFF.

V gene TRBV10-1 combines with J gene TRBJ2-3, with TRBD2 identical over 10 bases. Germline V CDR1 and CDR2: WNHNN, SYGVQD (reference sequence). This CDR3 is built from 16 residues. V lost 2 bases to trimming and J lost 2 bases; unmatched junction nucleotides: 4. CDR3 residues: CASSEGLAVLTDTQYF. CDR3 nucleotide sequence: TGCGCCAGCAGTGAGGGACTAGCGGTTCTCACAGATACGCAGTATTTT.

The V and J genes are TRBV5-8 and TRBJ2-2, with 9 bases identical to TRBD2. Trimming removed 4 bases from V and 6 bases from J; junction bases left unmatched: 13. In germline, CDR1 is SGHTS, CDR2 YDEGEE. The CDR3 covers 17 residues. The CDR3 nucleotides read TGTGCCAGCAGCGTTGGGGTTAGCGGGAGTGGAGCCGGGGAGCTGTTTTTT. Amino acid sequence: CASSVGVSGSGAGELFF. The full variable domain, rest sourced from reference TRBV5-8 and TRBJ2-2, is EAGVTQSPTHLIKTRGQQATLRCSPISGHTSVYWYQQALGLGLQFLLWYDEGEERNRGNFPPRFSGRQFPNYSSELNVNALELEDSALYLCASSVGVSGSGAGELFFGEGSRLTVL.

The chain couples TRBV5-6 to TRBJ2-2, with D possibly being TRBD2 (7 bases). The germline gives CDR1 SGHDT, CDR2 YYEEEE. This CDR3 region has 17 residues. Trimming left V 3 bases short and J 7 bases short, with 22 bases between. The CDR3, as DNA: TGTGCCAGCAGCTCCAACTTTTGGGGGGGCGGAAACGGGGAGCTGTTTTTT. Translation: CASSSNFWGGGNGELFF.

The rearrangement links TRBV10-2 to TRBJ2-1; 10 nucleotides align to TRBD2. V lost 0 bases to trimming and J lost 9 bases; unmatched junction nucleotides: 11. The CDR3 extends over 17 amino acids. CDR1 WSHSY and CDR2 SAAADI come from the germline V gene. The CDR3: CASSESSPLAGVPEQFF. The CDR3, as DNA: TGCGCCAGCAGTGAGTCGAGTCCCCTAGCGGGAGTCCCTGAGCAGTTCTTC.

The chain has TRBV7-6 and TRBJ2-7; no clear D. Germline V gene data show CDR1 as SGHVS and CDR2 as FNYEAQ. Trimming cost V 0 bases and J 4 bases, with 7 bases left between them. CDR3 size: 13 residues. Written as DNA, the CDR3 is TGTGCCAGCAGCTTAGCGCCAGTTTACGAGCAGTACTTC. The encoded protein is CASSLAPVYEQYF.

The chain is built from TRBV15 and TRBJ1-5, with D perhaps matching TRBD1 (5 bases). CDR3 size: 16 residues. The germline gives CDR1 LNHNV, CDR2 YYDKDF (reference sequence). Trimming cost V 3 bases and J 0 bases, with 12 bases left between them. The CDR3 here is CATSSGTENSNQPQHF. CDR3 coding DNA: TGTGCCACCAGCAGTGGGACGGAAAATAGCAATCAGCCCCAGCATTTT.

The genes are TRBV29-1 and TRBJ2-5; a weak D match, TRBD2 (7 bases). The CDR3 sequence is 12 residues long. Trimming shortened V by 7 bases and J by 4 bases, and 13 bases separated the two germline ends. Germline V lookup: CDR1 SQVTM, CDR2 ANQGSEA. The DNA for the CDR3 is TGCAGCGCAGATGCGGGGGCAGAGACCCAGTACTTC. It specifies CSADAGAETQYF.

This sequence joins TRBV7-9 and TRBJ2-1; unclear D gene. This CDR3 has 13 amino acids. The germline V gene has CDR1 SEHNR and CDR2 FQNEAQ (reference sequence). Trimming cost V 0 bases and J 6 bases, with 6 bases left between them. The CDR3 loop is CASSLAFGNEQFF. CDR3 in DNA: TGTGCCAGCAGCTTAGCGTTCGGCAATGAGCAGTTCTTC.